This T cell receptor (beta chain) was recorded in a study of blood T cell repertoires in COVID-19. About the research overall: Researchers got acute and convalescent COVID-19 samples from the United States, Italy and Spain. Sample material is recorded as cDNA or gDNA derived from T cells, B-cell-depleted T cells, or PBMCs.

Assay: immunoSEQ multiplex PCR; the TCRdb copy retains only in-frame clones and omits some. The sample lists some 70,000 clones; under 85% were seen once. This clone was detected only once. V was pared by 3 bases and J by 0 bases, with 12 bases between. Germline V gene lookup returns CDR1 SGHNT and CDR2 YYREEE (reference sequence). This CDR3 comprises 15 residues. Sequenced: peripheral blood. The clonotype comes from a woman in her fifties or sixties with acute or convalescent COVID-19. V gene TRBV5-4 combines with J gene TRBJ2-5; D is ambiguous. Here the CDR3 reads CASSSAVGYQETQYF. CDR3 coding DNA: TGTGCCAGCAGCTCCGCGGTTGGGTACCAAGAGACCCAGTACTTC.